This T cell receptor beta chain comes out of a study of blood T cell repertoires in COVID-19. Study background: The United States, Italy and Spain supplied acute and convalescent COVID-19 samples.

Original analysis: Amplified reference gene primers provided the basis for estimating nucleated cell counts. Using immunoSEQ multiplex PCR, the repertoire was profiled, and TCRdb retains in-frame clones only, with some absent. The V and J calls and the clone size are those of that table, but D and trimming were determined from the DNA. The profile shows about 250,000 clones, 85% to 90% of them singletons. Of note for this clone: Other DNA sequences in this specimen translate into the identical CDR3.

This CDR3 is built from 15 residues. Trimming cost V 5 bases and J 4 bases; bases outside gene matches: 5. Germline V gene lookup returns CDR1 MNHEY and CDR2 SVGAGI. Participants reported their clinical history, and cohort assignment relied on those reports. Recovered participants had two consecutive negative NP/OP PCR tests, healthcare professional clearance, or symptom resolution. Sequencing input: PBMCs or T cells enriched from blood (not recorded which). The rearrangement uses TRBV6-5 and TRBJ2-3; 11 nucleotides agree with TRBD2. This TCR derives from a woman aged 18 to 35 who had recovered from COVID-19. CDR3 nucleotide sequence: TGTGCCAGCAGTCCCCTAGCGGGGGGACCAGATACGCAGTATTTT. Protein product: CASSPLAGGPDTQYF.